Listed below are T cell receptor beta chains from one sample, sequenced in a study of blood T cell repertoires in COVID-19. The data were produced by immunoSEQ multiplex PCR, yet TCRdb's version contains in-frame clones alone and is incomplete. The repertoire holds about 100,000 clones, with roughly 87% as singletons. Sequencing used peripheral blood. Source of these receptors: a man aged 25-40 years in a cohort sampled during active COVID-19. Both conserved end residues are part of each CDR3. Each record gives: J gene, V gene, clone size, D gene, CDR3 DNA, CDR3 protein. A D gene is named only where the DNA matches it firmly. Size values are once, few and many counts, or a class for expanded clones, and some rows have none.

>TRBJ2-7|TRBV9|-|-
TGTGCCAGCAGCGTAAGTCCCGGTTACGAGCAGTACTTC
CASSVSPGYEQYF
>TRBJ1-2|TRBV29-1|-|-
TGCAGCGTTGAAGAAGGGGCTTCCGGCTACACCTTC
CSVEEGASGYTF
>TRBJ2-1|TRBV11-1|-|-
TGTGCCAGCAGCTTATTAAATGAGCAGTTCTTC
CASSLLNEQFF
>TRBJ1-2|TRBV7-3|-|TRBD1
TGTGCCAGCAGCCTTTACCCGACAGGGGTTGGTGGCTACACCTTC
CASSLYPTGVGGYTF
>TRBJ1-1|TRBV9|-|-
TGTGCCAGCAGCCCCGACGACAGGTTCCCTGAAGCTTTCTTT
CASSPDDRFPEAFF
>TRBJ1-1|TRBV30|-|-
TGTGCCTGGAGTCAGCGGGACGCTGAAGCTTTCTTT
CAWSQRDAEAFF
>TRBJ2-1|TRBV2|-|-
TGTGCCAGCAGGATTGATGCAGCCTACAATGAGCAGTTCTTC
CASRIDAAYNEQFF
>TRBJ1-5|TRBV30|few|TRBD1
TGTGCCTGGAGCCCGACAGGGTCGGGGAATCAGCCCCAGCATTTT
CAWSPTGSGNQPQHF
>TRBJ2-5|TRBV18|few|TRBD2
TGTGCCAGCTCACCAAGAGCGGGGGGACAAGAGACCCAGTACTTC
CASSPRAGGQETQYF
>TRBJ2-2|TRBV11-2|-|TRBD2
TGTGCCAGCAGCCCCCGGGGGGGGTCTGCGGGGGCCACCGGGGAGCTGTTTTTT
CASSPRGGSAGATGELFF
>TRBJ1-1|TRBV6-5|-|-
TGTGCCAGCAGTTACGAGGGCTTCCCTGAAGCTTTCTTT
CASSYEGFPEAFF
>TRBJ1-6|TRBV7-3|-|-
TGTGCCAGCAGCTTAACCCGCAGATCACCCCTCCACTTT
CASSLTRRSPLHF
>TRBJ2-6|TRBV6-1|-|-
TGTGCCAGCAGTGAATGGCCAGGGAAATCCTCTGGGGCCAACGTCCTGACTTTC
CASSEWPGKSSGANVLTF
>TRBJ2-1|TRBV3-1/TRBV3-2|-|-
TGTGCCAGCAGCCAAGATTTCGGCGGCTACAATGAGCAGTTCTTC
CASSQDFGGYNEQFF
>TRBJ1-3|TRBV5-1|-|-
TGCGCCAGCAGCCTAACCCTCCGGGAGGGGTATTCTGGAAACACCATATATTTT
CASSLTLREGYSGNTIYF
>TRBJ2-7|TRBV2|-|TRBD1
TGTGCCTGCCGGGACAGGGGCACCTACGAGCAGTACTTC
CACRDRGTYEQYF
>TRBJ1-6|TRBV2|-|-
TGTGCCAGCAGTGAAGGTTCTCATTCACCCCTCCACTTT
CASSEGSHSPLHF
>TRBJ1-5|TRBV5-8|-|-
TGTGCCAGCAGCTTGGTGAAAAGCACAGATAGCAATCAGCCCCAGCATTTT
CASSLVKSTDSNQPQHF
>TRBJ1-5|TRBV12-2|-|-
TGTGCAAGTCGCTTACGCGTCGGGGGGAGGGGCAATCAGCCCCAGCATTTT
CASRLRVGGRGNQPQHF
>TRBJ2-5|TRBV7-2|-|TRBD1
TGTGCCAGCAGCTTAGGTCCCAGGGGGCAAGAGACCCAGTACTTC
CASSLGPRGQETQYF
>TRBJ1-2|TRBV5-1|-|TRBD1
TGCGCCAGCAGCTCCAAACAGGGGAACTATGGCTACACCTTC
CASSSKQGNYGYTF
>TRBJ1-4|TRBV5-6|once|-
TGTGCCAGCAGCTTGCAGACAGACTTGGCAACTAATGAAAAACTGTTTTTT
CASSLQTDLATNEKLFF
>TRBJ1-2|TRBV7-9|once|-
TGTGCCAGCAGCTTAGACCCTCGGCGGGTCGGGCATGGCTACACCTTC
CASSLDPRRVGHGYTF
>TRBJ1-2|TRBV2|-|-
TGTGCCAGCAGTGGAGCCCCGGACAGCTATGGCTACACCTTC
CASSGAPDSYGYTF
>TRBJ1-4|TRBV19|many|-
TGTGCCAGTAGTAGAATTACGCAGAATAATGAAAAACTGTTTTTT
CASSRITQNNEKLFF
>TRBJ2-1|TRBV4-3|-|TRBD2
TGCGCCAGCAGCCAAGATCAACCGGCTAGCGGGGGTTTTGAGCAGTTCTTC
CASSQDQPASGGFEQFF
>TRBJ2-1|TRBV6-1|-|-
TGTGCCAGCAGTCTAGGATCTGTAAATGAGCAGTTCTTC
CASSLGSVNEQFF
>TRBJ1-4|TRBV5-4|-|TRBD1
TGTGCCAGCAGCGACGGACAGGCGCAATCTCGTGAAAAACTGTTTTTT
CASSDGQAQSREKLFF
>TRBJ1-5|TRBV5-5|-|TRBD1
TGTGCCAGCAGCTTGGGACAGGGGTGGTTTCAGCCCCAGCATTTT
CASSLGQGWFQPQHF
>TRBJ2-6|TRBV27|-|TRBD1
TGTGCCAGCAGTTTATCGACAGGGGGGACTGGGGCCAACGTCCTGACTTTC
CASSLSTGGTGANVLTF
>TRBJ2-3|TRBV5-1|-|TRBD2
TGCGCCAGCAGCGGAACTAGCGGGGGGGCCTCGGATACGCAGTATTTT
CASSGTSGGASDTQYF